The 17 T cell receptor beta chains below all came from one sample that was sequenced in a study of T cell responses to AZD1222 COVID-19 vaccine. The protocol was immunoSEQ multiplex PCR, while the TCRdb copy is restricted to in-frame clones and leaves out a portion. The profile shows under 130,000 clones, approximately 96% of them singletons. This material consisted of peripheral blood, taken on day 0 of AZD1222 vaccination. These receptors were obtained from an adult in good health.

The chain uses TRBV3-1 (or the pseudogene TRBV3-2) and TRBJ2-1, with D perhaps TRBD2 (6 bases). This CDR3 spans 13 amino acids. Germline loops: CDR1 LGHDT, CDR2 YNNKEL (reference sequence). V shed 0 bases and J shed 9 bases, with 9 bases lying between them. Here the CDR3 DNA reads TGTGCCAGCAGCCAAGATCGGCGGGGTGAGCAGTTCTTC. Protein sequence: CASSQDRRGEQFF.

The V and J genes are TRBV28 and TRBJ1-1; D uncertain. The V gene's germline CDR1 is MDHEN and CDR2 SYDVKM. The CDR3 has 14 amino acids. The germline V and J ends were trimmed by 5 bases and 0 bases, with 10 bases remaining between them. Here the CDR3 reads CASSTDAMNTEAFF. The CDR3 bases are TGTGCCAGCAGTACTGACGCGATGAACACTGAAGCTTTCTTT.

The chain uses TRBV6-5 and TRBJ1-3; the D is unclear. The CDR3 is 15 amino acids. Per germline, CDR1 MNHEY and CDR2 SVGAGI. Trimming cost V 2 bases and J 0 bases, with 8 bases left between them. The CDR3 DNA reads as TGTGCCAGCAGTTACACCAGTTACTCTGGAAACACCATATATTTT. Protein: CASSYTSYSGNTIYF.

V is TRBV15 and J is TRBJ1-1, with TRBD1 as a possible D gene (5 bases). CDR3 size: 15 residues. Trimming took off 3 bases at V and 1 base at J, with 12 bases between the two ends. Germline CDR1 and CDR2: LNHNV and YYDKDF (reference sequence). The CDR3 DNA reads TGTGCCACCAGCAGGTTAGTAGGGACGAACACTGAAGCTTTCTTT. Protein: CATSRLVGTNTEAFF.

The V call is TRBV13, the J call TRBJ2-4, with 12 bases that match TRBD1. Unmatched junction bases numbered 4, after V lost 4 bases and J lost 0 bases. The CDR3 has 17 residues. Looked up from germline, CDR1 is PRHDT and CDR2 is FYEKMQ (reference sequence). The CDR3: CASSSRDRGLAKNIQYF. CDR3 bases: TGTGCCAGCAGCTCAAGGGACAGGGGGCTAGCCAAAAACATTCAGTACTTC.

The chain employs TRBV11-2 and TRBJ2-2; 8 nucleotides align to TRBD2. CDR3 size: 17 residues. The germline V gene has CDR1 SGHAT and CDR2 FQNNGV. V lost 6 bases and J lost 0; bases outside the gene matches: 9. CDR3 nucleotide sequence: TGTGCCAGCAGGAGGCCCGGGACTAGTTCGAACACCGGGGAGCTGTTTTTT. It encodes CASRRPGTSSNTGELFF.

The V gene is TRBV10-3, the J gene TRBJ1-6; D is ambiguous. The V gene's germline CDR1 is ENHRY and CDR2 SYGVKD. This CDR3 is 16 amino acids long. The V and J ends lost 0 bases and 5 bases respectively, with 11 bases between them. The CDR3 region has the DNA TGTGCCATCAGTGAGTCTGTAGTCCTCGATAATTCACCCCTCCACTTT. It is translated as CAISESVVLDNSPLHF.

The chain combines TRBV2 with TRBJ1-2; D is perhaps TRBD1 (5 bases). Trimming took off 3 bases at V and 6 bases at J, with 17 bases between the two ends. The CDR3 runs to 15 residues. From germline, CDR1 is SNHLY and CDR2 FYNNEI. The chain's CDR3 is CASSEGYGGVDGYTF. In DNA, the CDR3 is TGTGCCAGCAGTGAGGGTTACGGGGGGGTGGATGGCTACACCTTC.

The chain has TRBV14 and TRBJ2-2; 11 bases match TRBD2. The V gene end was trimmed by 3 bases and the J gene end by 2 bases; junction bases not matched to a gene: 2. The length of the CDR3 is 16 residues. Germline CDR1 and CDR2: SGHDN and FVKESK. The CDR3 loop reads CASSHRLAGNTGELFF. CDR3 bases: TGTGCCAGCAGCCACCGACTAGCGGGAAACACCGGGGAGCTGTTTTTT. The whole variable domain, remainder taken from reference TRBV14 and TRBJ2-2, is EAGVTQFPSHSVIEKGQTVTLRCDPISGHDNLYWYRRVMGKEIKFLLHFVKESKQDESGMPNNRFLAERTGGTYSTLKVQPAELEDSGVYFCASSHRLAGNTGELFFGEGSRLTVL.

This clone was seen just once. The rearrangement uses TRBV27 and TRBJ2-1; 8 bases match TRBD2. Germline loops: CDR1 MNHEY, CDR2 SMNVEV (reference sequence). The CDR3 runs 16 residues. V lost 5 bases to trimming and J lost 2 bases; unmatched junction nucleotides: 8. CDR3 amino acids: CASSPRLATTYNEQFF. Written as DNA, the CDR3 is TGTGCCAGCAGTCCCCGACTAGCGACGACCTACAATGAGCAGTTCTTC.

This chain joins TRBV30 and TRBJ1-5; possible D gene TRBD1, 5 bases. Trimming left V 3 bases short and J 4 bases short, with 13 bases between. The CDR3 covers 14 residues. Germline loops: CDR1 GTSNPN, CDR2 SVGIG (reference sequence). The CDR3 DNA is TGTGCCTGGAGCGCCGACAGCCTTAATCAGCCCCAGCATTTT. Residues: CAWSADSLNQPQHF.

V and J are TRBV6-5 and TRBJ1-3; D gene ambiguous. This CDR3 is built from 14 residues. CDR1 and CDR2 (germline): MNHEY, SVGAGI. V was clipped by 5 bases and J by 7 bases, with 15 bases between them. Here the CDR3 reads CASSPGFRANTIYF. CDR3 DNA: TGTGCCAGCAGTCCAGGCTTCCGGGCGAACACCATATATTTT.

The chain combines TRBV6-2 or TRBV6-3 with TRBJ2-1, with D hard to call. The germline CDR1 and CDR2 sequences are MNHEY and SVGEGT. Deletions cut 0 bases from V and 6 bases from J, with 6 bases between. The CDR3 has 13 amino acids. The CDR3 nucleotides are TGTGCCAGCAGTTACTCCAGCCCCAATGAGCAGTTCTTC. Protein: CASSYSSPNEQFF.

The table lists this clone with a count of one. The rearrangement links TRBV20-1 to TRBJ1-5, with D possibly TRBD1 on 5 matching bases. V was shortened by 3 bases and J by 1 base, with 13 bases between the two germline ends. Per the germline V gene, CDR1 is DFQATT and CDR2 is SNEGSKA (reference sequence). CDR3 length equals 15 residues. The CDR3 is CSASKGPGSNQPQHF. The CDR3 nucleotides read TGCAGTGCTAGTAAGGGACCAGGGAGCAATCAGCCCCAGCATTTT.

The rearrangement joins TRBV19 to TRBJ1-1; D might be TRBD1 (6 bases). CDR1 and CDR2 from the germline V gene are LNHDA and SQIVND (reference sequence). V was cut by 6 bases and J by 6 bases, with 11 bases left in between. The CDR3 is 12 amino acids. The CDR3 coding sequence is TGTGCCAGTAGAAGGGGGTTCGCTGAAGCTTTCTTT. Its protein is CASRRGFAEAFF.

This chain links TRBV5-1 with TRBJ2-2, with D maybe TRBD2 (5 bases). The germline V gene has CDR1 SGHRS and CDR2 YFSETQ. The V end lost 1 base, the J end lost 4 bases, and 11 bases lay between the germline ends. CDR3 length equals 15 residues. This chain's CDR3 is CASSLSLVSTGELFF. CDR3 in DNA: TGCGCCAGCAGCTTGTCACTAGTGAGCACCGGGGAGCTGTTTTTT.

V gene TRBV3-1 (or the pseudogene TRBV3-2) combines with J gene TRBJ1-1, with 8 bases lining up with TRBD1. The CDR3 runs 14 residues. V shed 4 bases and J 3 bases; nucleotides not matched to a gene: 4. CDR1 is LGHDT and CDR2 is YNNKEL in the germline V gene (reference sequence). CDR3 nucleotide sequence: TGTGCCAGCAGCCCCAGGGGGCCGGACACTGAAGCTTTCTTT. Residues: CASSPRGPDTEAFF.